The present T cell receptor (beta chain) was sequenced within a study of blood T cells in healthy people across ages. Together with a sample-barcoded 5' primer, a J-beta primer mix was included in a second PCR lasting roughly 7 to 11 cycles. TCRdb analysed the 5' RACE reads with MiXCR anew, one entry per CDR3 protein. This table has 1.4 million or so distinct CDR3 sequences, approximately 43% appearing once. At least 7 million PBMCs were isolated per sample. Trimming pared 4 bases from V and 8 bases from J, leaving 8 bases between. From germline, CDR1 is LGHNA and CDR2 YSLEER. There are 12 residues in the CDR3.

V is TRBV4-3 and J is TRBJ1-4, with D possibly TRBD1 on 5 matching bases. This clonotype was obtained from a woman in her late teens or twenties in good health. Sequencing was performed on blood. The CDR3 loop is CASSRRGEKLFF. The CDR3 DNA is TGCGCCAGCAGCCGGAGGGGCGAAAAACTGTTTTTT.